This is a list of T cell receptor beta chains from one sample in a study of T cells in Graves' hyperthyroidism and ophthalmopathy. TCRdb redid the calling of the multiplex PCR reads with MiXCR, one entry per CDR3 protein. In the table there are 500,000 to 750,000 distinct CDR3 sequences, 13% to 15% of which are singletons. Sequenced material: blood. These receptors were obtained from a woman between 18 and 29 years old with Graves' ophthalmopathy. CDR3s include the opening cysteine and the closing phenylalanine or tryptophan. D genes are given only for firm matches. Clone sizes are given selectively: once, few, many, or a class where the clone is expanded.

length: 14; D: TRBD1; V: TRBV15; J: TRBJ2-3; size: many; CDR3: CATSTGQGTDTQYF; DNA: TGTGCCACCAGCACCGGACAGGGAACAGATACGCAGTATTTT
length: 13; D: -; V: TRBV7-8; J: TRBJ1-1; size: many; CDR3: CASSLVRHTEAFF; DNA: TGTGCCAGCAGCTTAGTAAGGCACACTGAAGCTTTCTTT
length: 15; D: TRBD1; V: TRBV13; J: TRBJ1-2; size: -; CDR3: CASSLRGGAIHGYTF; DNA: TGTGCCAGCAGCTTGCGAGGGGGCGCGATTCATGGCTACACCTTC
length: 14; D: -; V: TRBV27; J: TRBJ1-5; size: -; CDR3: CASSVRGGLGPQHF; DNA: TGTGCCAGCAGCGTCCGGGGGGGGTTGGGGCCCCAGCATTTT
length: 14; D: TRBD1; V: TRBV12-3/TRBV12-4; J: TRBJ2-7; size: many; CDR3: CASSLPGQGGEQYF; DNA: TGTGCCAGCAGCCTCCCGGGACAGGGCGGCGAGCAGTACTTC
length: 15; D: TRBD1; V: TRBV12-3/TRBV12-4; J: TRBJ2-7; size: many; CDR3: CASSLGPGGLYEQYF; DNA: TGTGCCAGCAGTTTAGGCCCAGGGGGTTTGTACGAGCAGTACTTC
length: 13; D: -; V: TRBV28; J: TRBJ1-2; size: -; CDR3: CAWSALPSGGYTF; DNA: TGTGCCTGGAGTGCCCTTCCCTCTGGAGGCTACACCTTC
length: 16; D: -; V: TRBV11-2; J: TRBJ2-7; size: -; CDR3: CASSQESQAGYYEQYF; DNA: TGCGCCAGCAGCCAAGAGTCGCAGGCAGGGTACTACGAGCAGTACTTC
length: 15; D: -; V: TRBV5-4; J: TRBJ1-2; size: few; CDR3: CASSLMTMGRRGYTF; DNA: TGTGCCAGCAGCTTAATGACCATGGGGCGCCGAGGCTACACCTTC
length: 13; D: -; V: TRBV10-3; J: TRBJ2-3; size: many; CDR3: CAISWDSTDTQYF; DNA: TGTGCCATCAGCTGGGACAGCACAGATACGCAGTATTTT
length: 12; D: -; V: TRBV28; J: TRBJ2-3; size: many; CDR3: CASSLNQGRKYF; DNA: TGTGCCAGCAGTTTAAATCAGGGCCGCAAGTATTTT
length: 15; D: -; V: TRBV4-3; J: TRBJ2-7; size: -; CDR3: CASSPPVSGLYEQYF; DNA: TGCGCCAGCAGCCCCCCAGTGAGTGGTCTTTACGAGCAGTACTTC
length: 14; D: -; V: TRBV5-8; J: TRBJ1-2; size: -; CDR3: CASSFQGTAYGYTF; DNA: TGTGCCAGCAGCTTCCAGGGGACGGCCTATGGCTACACCTTC
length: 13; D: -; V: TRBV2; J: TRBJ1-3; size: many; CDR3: CASGRSSGNTIYF; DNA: TGTGCCAGTGGACGGAGCTCTGGAAACACCATATATTTT
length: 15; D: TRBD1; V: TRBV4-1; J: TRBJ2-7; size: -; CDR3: CASSQTGTGGYEQYF; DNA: TGCGCCAGCAGCCAGACCGGGACAGGAGGGTACGAGCAGTACTTC
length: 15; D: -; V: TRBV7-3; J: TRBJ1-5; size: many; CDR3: CASSPRMDSNQPQHF; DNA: TGTGCCAGCAGCCCCAGAATGGACAGCAATCAGCCCCAGCATTTT
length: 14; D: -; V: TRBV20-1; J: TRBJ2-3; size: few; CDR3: CSAREDTSTDTQYF; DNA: TGCAGTGCTAGAGAGGACACTAGCACAGATACGCAGTATTTT
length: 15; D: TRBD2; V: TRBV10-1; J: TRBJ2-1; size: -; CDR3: CASIFPLAGPSEQFF; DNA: TGCGCCAGCATATTTCCATTAGCGGGTCCCAGTGAGCAGTTCTTC